Below, one T cell receptor beta chain is given with its context. No cognate antigen has been identified for it. The input lacks base qualities; no much larger clone sits a single base away. Using the deep immunoSEQ assay, TCR CDR3 regions were amplified from genomic DNA by multiplex PCR. Extracted genomic DNA from each cell subset was spread evenly across all wells of several immunoSEQ 96-well plates, with each plate serving as a replicate. For sorted subsets, roughly 190 ng of genomic DNA, equivalent to some 30,000 T cell genomes, went into each replicate PCR. Purified libraries were measured with a Qubit 3.0 fluorometer, size-checked on a Bioanalyzer 2100, and measured again with the KAPA Library Quantification kit. Each immunoSEQ 96-well plate was sequenced on its own single-read 150-cycle Illumina NextSeq 550 flow cell. On the authors' methods: Because the immunoSEQ output included only junctional sequences and no quality scores, the filtering could not be the same as the filtering used for full-length reads. To assign V/J genes and CDR3, sequences were annotated against IMGT germline references using PyIR, a Python wrapper for IgBLAST v1.9. Reads with weak V/J assignments (E-value above 1e-6), missing CDR3, stop codons, out-of-frame junctions, or ambiguous translated residues were removed. V3J clonotypes were defined by identical inferred V gene, J gene, and CDR3 amino acid sequence. To compute the percentage overlap between repertoires, the number of shared unique clonotypes was divided by the size of the smaller repertoire. RTK rarefaction, the Chao1 estimator, and Recon v2.1 estimates of unobserved clonotypes were used to assess repertoire richness. For all TCRbeta clonotypes obtained by the gDNA method from a handful of donors, generation probabilities were computed with OLGA. In TCRdb, the immuneACCESS table is reduced to in-frame sequences with V and J assigned. These tables do not hold every clone; where another copy was compared, an unresolved V gene accounts for under half, and the others remain unexplained. That table furnishes V, J and clone size, whereas the DNA furnished D and trimming. In this sample the table shows more than 2,000,000 clones, about 92% of which occur a single time. Around 0.4% of the sample goes to the ten largest clones.

The entry originates in a study of shared clonotypes between healthy human individuals (dated by TCRdb to between 2020 and 2021). A note on the overall study: A couple of women and a few men aged 18 to 49 years were included in the cohort. For each donor, CD4 naive and CD4 memory were each run on three plates, CD8 naive on two plates, and CD8 memory on one plate. Blood TCR repertoires of a handful of healthy adults were deeply sequenced to estimate repertoire size and the extent of clonotype sharing between individuals. To increase sequencing depth and limit assay-specific biases, TCR repertoire library preparation and sequencing were carried out by different laboratories using diverse techniques. Leukapheresis yielded between about 0.85 and 9 billion PBMCs per donor. General findings and caveats noted by the study authors: Sampling was limited to blood, and TCR repertoires in tissue likely differ from TCR repertoires in blood. Clonotypes shared by all four sorted-subset donors showed higher generation probabilities than non-shared clonotypes. Pairwise subsampling led to the expectation that sequencing depth would affect the degree of clonotype sharing among donors. When a handful of donors were compared, the shared fraction of clonotypes was around 5.1% for naive CD4, 3.5% for naive CD8, 2.3% for memory CD4, and under 0.5% for memory CD8. Incomplete sequencing was indicated by rarefaction of sorted-subset datasets, despite the large sequencing depth. Naive subsets generally had larger estimated clonotype richness than memory subsets did. Because the study included only a small number of donors, the genetic and exposure-history diversity represented was limited.

The germline V gene specifies SGHAT as CDR1 and FQNNGV as CDR2. V ends up 8 bases short and J 6 bases short, with an unmatched junction base count of 12. CDR3 length: 15 amino acids, cysteine to phenylalanine. Only the CDR3 DNA is retained, 45 bases long and in frame from the first base. Healthy HIV-negative adults with no recently reported acute infections or vaccinations were included as donors. All donors were Caucasian adults living in Nashville, Tennessee, USA. CD4+ T cells were enriched by magnetic negative selection; naive cells were then positively selected on CD45RA, and the negative fraction formed the memory subset. Blood was obtained by leukapheresis, after which PBMCs were separated by Ficoll-Histopaque density gradient centrifugation and cryopreserved in liquid nitrogen vapor phase. Analytical flow cytometry was used to check the purity and quantity of each magnetically sorted T cell population. Each sorted fraction had its genomic DNA isolated and then quantified by UV absorbance on a Nanodrop 2000c.

The origin of this receptor is a man younger than 35 in good health. Some clones in this sample may be carry-over from other donors' samples. In this chain, TRBV11-2 is recombined with TRBJ2-1; 8 bases in between match TRBD2. The sequencing input was naive CD4+ T cells from PBMCs. The cell subset or site label of this sample denotes: CD45RA+ positively selected. The base sequence is TGTGCCAGCGCGTTTCGACGGAGCGGGAGCAATGAGCAGTTCTTC. It specifies CASAFRRSGSNEQFF. The reference TRBV11-2 and TRBJ2-1 proteins fill in what lies around the CDR3, so the full variable domain reads EAGVAQSPRYKIIEKRQSVAFWCNPISGHATLYWYQQILGQGPKLLIQFQNNGVVDDSQLPKDRFSAERLKGVDSTLKIQPAKLEDSAVYLCASAFRRSGSNEQFFGPGTRLTVL.